Reported below is one T cell receptor (beta chain). The sample comes from a study of PD-L1 blockade in urothelial cancer. At the level of the study: When blood samples were assessed, the median T cell count was about 130,000.

Spiking each PCR with synthetic TCR analog templates was performed. Sequenced by immunoSEQ multiplex PCR; TCRdb stores in-frame clones only, minus some. This repertoire shows about 49,000 clones, 87% found once; its top ten account for under 9%. V was pared by 4 bases and J by 1 base, with 5 bases of the junction left unmatched. This CDR3 is 15 amino acids long. Germline assignment: CDR1 LNHDA and CDR2 SQIVND (reference sequence). The patients had locally advanced or metastatic urothelial carcinoma. The TCR sequence derives from a man in his sixties with urothelial cancer. The chain has TRBV19 and TRBJ2-3; 7 bases match TRBD1. The sequencing used PBMCs, collected around atezolizumab (anti-PD-L1) treatment. The CDR3 sequence is CASSKQGLRTDTQYF. The CDR3 bases are TGTGCCAGTAGTAAACAGGGGCTGCGCACAGATACGCAGTATTTT.